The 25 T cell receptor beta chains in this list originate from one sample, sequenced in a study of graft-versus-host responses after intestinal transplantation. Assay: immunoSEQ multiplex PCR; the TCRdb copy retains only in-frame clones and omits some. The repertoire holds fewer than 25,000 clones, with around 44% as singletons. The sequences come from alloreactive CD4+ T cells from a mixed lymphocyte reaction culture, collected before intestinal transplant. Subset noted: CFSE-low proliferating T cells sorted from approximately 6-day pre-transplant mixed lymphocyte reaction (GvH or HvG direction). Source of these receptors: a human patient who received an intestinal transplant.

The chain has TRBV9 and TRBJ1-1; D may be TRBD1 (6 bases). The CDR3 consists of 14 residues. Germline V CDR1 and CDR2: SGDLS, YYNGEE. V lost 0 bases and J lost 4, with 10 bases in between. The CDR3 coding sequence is TGTGCCAGCAGCGTAGACAGGGCGGGCACTGAAGCTTTCTTT. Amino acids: CASSVDRAGTEAFF.

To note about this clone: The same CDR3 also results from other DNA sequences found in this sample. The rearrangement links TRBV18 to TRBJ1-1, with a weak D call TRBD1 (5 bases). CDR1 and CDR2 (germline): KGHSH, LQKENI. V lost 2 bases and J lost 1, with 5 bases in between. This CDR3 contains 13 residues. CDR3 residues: CASSPGQNTEAFF. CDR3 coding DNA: TGTGCCAGCTCACCAGGACAGAACACTGAAGCTTTCTTT.

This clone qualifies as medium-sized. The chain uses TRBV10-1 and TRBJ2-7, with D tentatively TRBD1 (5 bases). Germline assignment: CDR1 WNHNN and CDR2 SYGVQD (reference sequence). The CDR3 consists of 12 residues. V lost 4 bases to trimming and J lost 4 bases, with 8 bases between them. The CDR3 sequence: CASSGPGYEQYF. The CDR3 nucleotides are TGCGCCAGCAGTGGTCCAGGGTACGAGCAGTACTTC.

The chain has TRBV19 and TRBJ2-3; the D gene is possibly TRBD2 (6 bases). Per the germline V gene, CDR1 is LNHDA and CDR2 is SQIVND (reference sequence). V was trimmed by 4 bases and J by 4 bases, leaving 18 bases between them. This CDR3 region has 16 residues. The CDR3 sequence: CASSNRLVNGADTQYF. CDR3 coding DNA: TGTGCCAGTAGTAATCGACTAGTGAACGGTGCAGATACGCAGTATTTT.

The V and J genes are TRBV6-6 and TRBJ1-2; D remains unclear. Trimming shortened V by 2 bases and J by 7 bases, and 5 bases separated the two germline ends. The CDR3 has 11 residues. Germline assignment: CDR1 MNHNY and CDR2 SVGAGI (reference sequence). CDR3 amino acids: CASSYTGGYTF. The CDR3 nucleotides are TGTGCCAGCAGTTACACCGGTGGCTACACCTTC.

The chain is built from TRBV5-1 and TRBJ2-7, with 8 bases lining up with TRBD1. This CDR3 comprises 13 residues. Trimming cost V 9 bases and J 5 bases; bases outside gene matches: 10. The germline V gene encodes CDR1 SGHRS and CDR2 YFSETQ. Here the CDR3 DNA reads TGCGCCACCCGAGTAGGACAGGGCGACGAGCAGTACTTC. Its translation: CATRVGQGDEQYF.

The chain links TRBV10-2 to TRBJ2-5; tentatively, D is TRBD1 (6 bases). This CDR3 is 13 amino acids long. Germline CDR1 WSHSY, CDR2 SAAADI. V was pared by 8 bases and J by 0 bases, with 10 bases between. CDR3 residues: CASGGLYQETQYF. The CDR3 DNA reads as TGCGCCAGCGGGGGCCTGTACCAAGAGACCCAGTACTTC.

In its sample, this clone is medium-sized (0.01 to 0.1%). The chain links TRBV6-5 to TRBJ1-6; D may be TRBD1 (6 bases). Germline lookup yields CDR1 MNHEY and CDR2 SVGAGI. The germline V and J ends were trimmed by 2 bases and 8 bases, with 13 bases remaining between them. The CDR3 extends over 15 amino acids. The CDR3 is CASSYQAGGYSPLHF. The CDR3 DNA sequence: TGTGCCAGCAGTTACCAGGCGGGGGGCTATTCACCCCTCCACTTT.

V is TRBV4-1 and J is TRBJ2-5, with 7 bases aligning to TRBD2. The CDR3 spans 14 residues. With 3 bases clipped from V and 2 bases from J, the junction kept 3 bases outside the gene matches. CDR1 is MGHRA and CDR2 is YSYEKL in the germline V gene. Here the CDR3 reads CASSHLAVQETQYF. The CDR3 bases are TGCGCCAGCAGCCACCTAGCGGTACAAGAGACCCAGTACTTC.

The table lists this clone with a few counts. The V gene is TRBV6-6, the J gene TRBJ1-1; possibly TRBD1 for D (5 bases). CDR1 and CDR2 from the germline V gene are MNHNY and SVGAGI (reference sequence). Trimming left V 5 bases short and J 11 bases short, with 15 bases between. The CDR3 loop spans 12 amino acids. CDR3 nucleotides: TGTGCCAGCAGTACGGGACTTGTAGGGGCTTTCTTT. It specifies CASSTGLVGAFF.

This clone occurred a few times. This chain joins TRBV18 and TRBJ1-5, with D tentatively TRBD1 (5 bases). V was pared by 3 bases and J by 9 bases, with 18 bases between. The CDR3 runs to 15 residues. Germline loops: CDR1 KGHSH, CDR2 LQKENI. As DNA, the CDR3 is TGTGCCAGCTCACCCCAGGGTTCGGGCCTAGGGCCCCAGCATTTT. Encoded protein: CASSPQGSGLGPQHF.

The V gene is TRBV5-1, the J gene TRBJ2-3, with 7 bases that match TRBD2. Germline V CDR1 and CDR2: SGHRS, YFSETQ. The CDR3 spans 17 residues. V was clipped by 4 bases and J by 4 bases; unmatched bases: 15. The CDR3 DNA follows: TGCGCCAGCAGCAACCTGGGGGGGTCCGTCGGTCCAGATACGCAGTATTTT. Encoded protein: CASSNLGGSVGPDTQYF.

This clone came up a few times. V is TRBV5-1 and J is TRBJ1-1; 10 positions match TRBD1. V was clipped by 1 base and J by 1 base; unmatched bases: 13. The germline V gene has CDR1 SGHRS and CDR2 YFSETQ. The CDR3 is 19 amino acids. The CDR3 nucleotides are TGCGCCAGCAGCTTGTGGCCCTCGGGACAGGGGAGAGGGAACACTGAAGCTTTCTTT. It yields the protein CASSLWPSGQGRGNTEAFF.

CDR3 loop: CAISPGGAITEAFF. The CDR3 nucleotides are TGTGCCATCAGTCCAGGGGGCGCGATAACTGAAGCTTTCTTT. The chain is built from TRBV10-3 and TRBJ1-1; TRBD1 matches 8 bases. Germline CDR1 ENHRY, CDR2 SYGVKD. The CDR3 extends over 14 amino acids. Trimming at V came to 5 bases and at J to 5 bases, leaving 7 bases not matched to a gene.

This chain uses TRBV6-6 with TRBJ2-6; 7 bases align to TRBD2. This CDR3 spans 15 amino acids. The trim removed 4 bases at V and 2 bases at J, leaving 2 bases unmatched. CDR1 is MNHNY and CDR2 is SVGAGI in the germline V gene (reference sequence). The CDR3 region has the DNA TGTGCCAGCAGTTGGGGAGGGACTGGGGCCAACGTCCTGACTTTC. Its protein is CASSWGGTGANVLTF.

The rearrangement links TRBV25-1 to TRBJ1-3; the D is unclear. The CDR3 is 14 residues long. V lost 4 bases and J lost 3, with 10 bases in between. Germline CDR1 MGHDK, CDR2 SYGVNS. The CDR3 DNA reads TGTGCCAGCAGTGGGAGAGTGGATGGAAACACCATATATTTT. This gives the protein CASSGRVDGNTIYF.

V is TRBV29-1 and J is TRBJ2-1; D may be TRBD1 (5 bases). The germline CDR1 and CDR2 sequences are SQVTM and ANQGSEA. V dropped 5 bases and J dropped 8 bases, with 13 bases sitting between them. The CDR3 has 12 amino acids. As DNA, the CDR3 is TGCAGCGTTCAGGGATTGGTCGATGAGCAGTTCTTC. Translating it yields CSVQGLVDEQFF.

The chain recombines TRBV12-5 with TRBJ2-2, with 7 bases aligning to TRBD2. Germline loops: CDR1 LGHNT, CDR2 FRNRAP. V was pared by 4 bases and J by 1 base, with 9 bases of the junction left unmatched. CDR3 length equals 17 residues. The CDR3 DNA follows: TGTGCTAGTGGTTGGCGCCCTACTAGCGAGAACACCGGGGAGCTGTTTTTT. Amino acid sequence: CASGWRPTSENTGELFF.

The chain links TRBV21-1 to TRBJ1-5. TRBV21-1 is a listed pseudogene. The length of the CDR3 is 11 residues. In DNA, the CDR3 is TGTGCCAGCAGCACCTTTTCGCCCCAGCATTTT. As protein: CASSTFSPQHF.

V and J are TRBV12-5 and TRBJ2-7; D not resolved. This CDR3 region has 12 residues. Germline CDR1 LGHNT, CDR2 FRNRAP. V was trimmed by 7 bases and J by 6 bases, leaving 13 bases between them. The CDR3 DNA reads TGTGCTAGTGCTCTTCAAACAGCCGAGCAGTACTTC. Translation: CASALQTAEQYF. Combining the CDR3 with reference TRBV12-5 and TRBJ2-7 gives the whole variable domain DARVTQTPRHKVTEMGQEVTMRCQPILGHNTVFWYRQTMMQGLELLAYFRNRAPLDDSGMPKDRFSAEMPDATLATLKIQPSEPRDSAVYFCASALQTAEQYFGPGTRLTVT.

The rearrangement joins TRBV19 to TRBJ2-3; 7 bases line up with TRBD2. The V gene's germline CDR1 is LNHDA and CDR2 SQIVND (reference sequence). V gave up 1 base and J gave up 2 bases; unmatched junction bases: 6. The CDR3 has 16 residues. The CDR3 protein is CASSIGQRGNTDTQYF. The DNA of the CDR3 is TGTGCCAGTAGTATAGGGCAGCGGGGCAACACAGATACGCAGTATTTT.

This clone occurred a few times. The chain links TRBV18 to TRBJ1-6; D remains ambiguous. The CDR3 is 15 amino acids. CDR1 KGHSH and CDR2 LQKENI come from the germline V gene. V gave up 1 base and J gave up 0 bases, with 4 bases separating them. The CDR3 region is CASSPQSSYNSPLHF. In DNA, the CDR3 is TGTGCCAGCTCACCACAGAGCTCCTATAATTCACCCCTCCACTTT.

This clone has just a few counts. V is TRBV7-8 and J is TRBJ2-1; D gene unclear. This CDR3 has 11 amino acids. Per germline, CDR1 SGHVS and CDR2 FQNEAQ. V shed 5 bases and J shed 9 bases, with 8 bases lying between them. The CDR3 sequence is CASSQFTEQFF. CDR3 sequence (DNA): TGTGCCAGCAGCCAGTTCACTGAGCAGTTCTTC.

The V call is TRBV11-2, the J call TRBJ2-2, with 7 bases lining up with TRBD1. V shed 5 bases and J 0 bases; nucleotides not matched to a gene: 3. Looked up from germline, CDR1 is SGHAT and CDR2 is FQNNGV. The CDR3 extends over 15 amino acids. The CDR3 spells CASSRDRSNTGELFF. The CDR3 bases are TGTGCCAGCAGCCGGGACAGATCGAACACCGGGGAGCTGTTTTTT.

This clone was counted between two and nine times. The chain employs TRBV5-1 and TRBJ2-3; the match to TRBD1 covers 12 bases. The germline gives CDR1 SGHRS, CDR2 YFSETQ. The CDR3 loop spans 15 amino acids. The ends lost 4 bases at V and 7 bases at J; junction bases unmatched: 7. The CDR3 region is CASSPGTGGAYTQYF. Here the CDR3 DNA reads TGCGCCAGCAGCCCGGGGACAGGGGGCGCATATACGCAGTATTTT.